The TCR beta chain described here comes from a study of human T cells and chemical hapten exposure. Study at large: Patch testing placed 0.01% DPC on the upper back, with readings at 6 days. Findings and caveats of the study: Significantly more large CDR3 similarity clusters arose among expanded TCRs than among controls.

The V end lost 4 bases, the J end lost 4 bases, and 14 bases lay between the germline ends. The germline gives CDR1 SQVTM, CDR2 ANQGSEA. There are 13 residues in the CDR3. In the original processing: With a range of 23,224 to 690,600, the median per sample was 95,638 TCRs. TCRdb itself ran the RACE reads through MiXCR, one entry per CDR3 protein. It is TCRdb's table, rather than the study itself, that gives the V and J calls and clone size. The table includes approximately 120,000 distinct CDR3 sequences, approximately 8.8% detected once. This clonotype has a handful of counts. Its cognate antigen is unknown. The sample's time point: patch test 2, 6 weeks after DPC sensitization. Treatment in this sample: therapeutic diphenylcyclopropenone sensitization with weekly scalp DPC.

The source of this sequence is a woman between 40 and 50 years old with alopecia areata. Some clones in this sample may be carry-over from other donors' samples. J is TRBJ2-7 and V is TRBV29-1; weak D call: TRBD2 (6 bases). The material was whole blood, obtained in connection with sensitization to the hapten diphenylcyclopropenone (DPC). As DNA, the CDR3 is TGCAGCGTTGCTTTGGCAGGAGGGTACGAGCAGTACTTC. It specifies CSVALAGGYEQYF.